These T cell receptor beta chains were read from a single sample in a study of response to subunit inactivated influenza vaccine. TCRdb processed the RT-PCR reads anew with MiXCR; each CDR3 protein has one entry. There are 650,000 to 700,000 distinct CDR3 sequences in the sample; 15% to 18% occur only once, and approximately 10% lies in the top ten. The sequencing used PBMCs from blood, collected about 12 days after vaccination. The receptors originated from a man aged 45-65 years who received an inactivated influenza vaccine. CDR3s include the opening cysteine and the closing phenylalanine or tryptophan. A D gene is named only where the DNA matches it firmly. Some rows have no size entry. The others give once, few or many, or a class for an expanded clone.

v_call	j_call	d_call	clone_size	cdr3_length	cdr3_nt	cdr3_aa
TRBV28	TRBJ2-1	TRBD2	many	14	TGTGCCAGCACCCCGGGACTAGACTACAATGAGCAGTTCTTC	CASTPGLDYNEQFF
TRBV12-3/TRBV12-4	TRBJ2-7	NA	NA	13	TGTGCCTGCAGAGGACACTCGGGATCCGAGCAGTACTTC	CACRGHSGSEQYF
TRBV5-6	TRBJ1-1	NA	many	15	TGTGCCAGCAGCTCACCGGGGGTCATGAACACTGAAGCTTTCTTT	CASSSPGVMNTEAFF
TRBV6-2/TRBV6-3	TRBJ1-2	TRBD1	NA	16	TGTGCCAGCAGTAACTCCGGGACAGGGAGATACTATGGCTACACCTTC	CASSNSGTGRYYGYTF
TRBV21-1	TRBJ2-7	NA	NA	15	TGTGCCAGCAGCGAACTCTCCGGGACAACCTACGAGCAGTACTTC	CASSELSGTTYEQYF
TRBV12-3/TRBV12-4	TRBJ1-2	TRBD1	few	14	TGTGCCAGCACTCGAGGGGGCCCCCTCTATGGCTACACCTTC	CASTRGGPLYGYTF
TRBV6-1	TRBJ2-7	NA	few	14	TGTGCCAGCACTAAAGACAGAACCTCCTACGAGCAGTACTTC	CASTKDRTSYEQYF
TRBV27	TRBJ1-5	NA	few	14	TGTGCCAGCAGTTTAGAGGGTCTAAATCAGCCCCAGCATTTT	CASSLEGLNQPQHF
TRBV7-9	TRBJ2-1	TRBD2	few	15	TGTGCCAGCAGCTTTCTAGCGGGAGTCGGGAATGAGCAGTTCTTC	CASSFLAGVGNEQFF
TRBV10-3	TRBJ1-6	NA	NA	13	TGTGCCATCAGTGAATCGACTAATTCACCCCTCCACTTT	CAISESTNSPLHF
TRBV16	TRBJ2-3	NA	few	14	TGTGCCAGCAGCCGCCTCTCAAGCACAGATACGCAGTATTTT	CASSRLSSTDTQYF
TRBV6-2/TRBV6-3	TRBJ2-1	NA	few	13	TGTGCCAGCAGTTCCGGGACCACCAATGAGCAGTTCTTC	CASSSGTTNEQFF
TRBV4-1	TRBJ1-5	NA	NA	17	TGCGCCAGCAGCGCGATATGGGGGGACGATAGCAATCAGCCCCAGCATTTT	CASSAIWGDDSNQPQHF
TRBV11-2	TRBJ1-6	NA	few	13	TGTGCCAGCAGCTATCAGGTCAATTCACCCCTCCACTTT	CASSYQVNSPLHF
TRBV25-1	TRBJ1-1	NA	few	16	TGTGCCTCTTCAACCCGGGACCTCGAGGGTAGCACTGAAGCTTTCTTT	CASSTRDLEGSTEAFF
TRBV7-9	TRBJ2-7	NA	many	16	TGTGCCAGCAGCTCCGACTGGCGGGCGTCCTCCTACGAGCAGTACTTC	CASSSDWRASSYEQYF
TRBV20-1	TRBJ2-1	NA	few	10	TGCAGTGCTGAGGGGTATGAGCAGTTCTTC	CSAEGYEQFF
TRBV9	TRBJ2-1	NA	many	15	TGTGCCAGCAGCCCCCAAGGCGGGTCTTACAATGAGCAGTTCTTC	CASSPQGGSYNEQFF
TRBV20-1	TRBJ2-4	NA	NA	14	TGCAGTGCTAGGACAGGAATAGCCAAAAACATTCAGTACTTC	CSARTGIAKNIQYF
TRBV15	TRBJ1-5	NA	NA	16	TGTGCCACCAGCAGTTCCAGGGTTTCGTTCCATCAGCCCCAGCATTTT	CATSSSRVSFHQPQHF
TRBV4-3	TRBJ1-1	NA	NA	14	TGCGCCAGCAGCCAAGATAGGAGTTTTCCTGAAGCTTTCTTT	CASSQDRSFPEAFF
TRBV2	TRBJ2-3	NA	many	16	TGTGCCAGCAGAATCCGACCTAGCGAACACACAGATACGCAGTATTTT	CASRIRPSEHTDTQYF
TRBV18	TRBJ2-7	NA	few	14	TGTGCCAGCTCACCTACCAGACGAGGGGACGAGCAGTACTTC	CASSPTRRGDEQYF
TRBV25-1	TRBJ2-7	TRBD2	few	18	TGTGCCAGCAGTGATCTTTACTCCGGGACTAGTGATCCCTACGAGCAGTACTTC	CASSDLYSGTSDPYEQYF
TRBV4-2	TRBJ2-2	NA	few	14	TGTGCCAGCAGCCATGGTAGAGGCACCGGGGAGCTGTTTTTT	CASSHGRGTGELFF
TRBV7-2	TRBJ2-1	TRBD2	many	14	TGTGCCAGCAGAGAAAGCGGGATTTATAATGAGCAGTTCTTC	CASRESGIYNEQFF
TRBV11-2	TRBJ2-7	TRBD1	few	16	TGTGCCAGCAGCTACGGACAGGGGGGTTTAGCGTACGAGCAGTACTTC	CASSYGQGGLAYEQYF
TRBV24-1	TRBJ2-6	NA	few	17	TGTGCCACCAGTGACCCTCCTCATCGCTCTGGGGCCAACGTCCTGACTTTC	CATSDPPHRSGANVLTF
TRBV30	TRBJ2-1	NA	few	13	TGTGCCTGGAGTTACCGGGTGAGGAATGAGCAGTTCTTC	CAWSYRVRNEQFF
TRBV2	TRBJ2-2	TRBD1	NA	16	TGTGCCAGCAGCGAATCGTCCCGGACAGGCACCGGGGAGCTGTTTTTT	CASSESSRTGTGELFF
TRBV7-9	TRBJ1-1	NA	few	13	TGTGCCAGCAGCCCACAACAGTTCACTGAAGCTTTCTTT	CASSPQQFTEAFF
TRBV6-1	TRBJ1-5	NA	NA	15	TGTGCCAGCAGTGGGCAGGGTGGAGGCAATCAGCCCCAGCATTTT	CASSGQGGGNQPQHF
TRBV7-8	TRBJ1-3	NA	NA	16	TGTGCCAGCAGCTTAGTTCCGGGGGCGTATGGAAACACCATATATTTT	CASSLVPGAYGNTIYF
TRBV6-2/TRBV6-3	TRBJ2-7	NA	NA	14	TGTGCCAGCAGACCGACGGGGAGCTCCTACGAGCAGTACTTC	CASRPTGSSYEQYF
TRBV11-1	TRBJ2-2	NA	few	18	TGTGCCAGCAGGTCACACCACCCCATTCCGACGAACACCGGGGAGCTGTTTTTT	CASRSHHPIPTNTGELFF
TRBV5-5	TRBJ2-3	NA	few	17	TGTGCCAGCAGCTGGGTCAAACTCCCTTTGGTAGCAGATACGCAGTATTTT	CASSWVKLPLVADTQYF
TRBV20-1	TRBJ1-2	NA	few	13	TGCAGTGCAGACACACAGGCAAACTATGGCTACACCTTC	CSADTQANYGYTF
TRBV6-1	TRBJ2-3	TRBD2	few	14	TGTGCCAGCACAGAATGGGGACTAGAGGATACGCAGTATTTT	CASTEWGLEDTQYF
TRBV18	TRBJ2-2	NA	NA	15	TGTGCCAGCTCACTTCTAGGGGAAAACACCGGGGAGCTGTTTTTT	CASSLLGENTGELFF
TRBV5-6	TRBJ2-1	TRBD1	NA	13	TGTGCCAGCAGCTTCGGACAGGGAGGTGAGCAGTTCTTC	CASSFGQGGEQFF
TRBV4-2	TRBJ1-5	TRBD1	few	16	TGTGCCAGCAGCCAAGAGACAGGGGGTGTTCATCAGCCCCAGCATTTT	CASSQETGGVHQPQHF
TRBV6-5	TRBJ2-1	NA	many	12	TGTGCCAGCAGAACGGTCGGGAATGAGCAGTTCTTC	CASRTVGNEQFF
TRBV6-1	TRBJ2-1	NA	few	14	TGTGCCAGCAGTCGTCTCACGGCTAACAATGAGCAGTTCTTC	CASSRLTANNEQFF
TRBV12-3/TRBV12-4	TRBJ2-3	TRBD2	few	19	TGTACCTTCAGTTTTTTTCCTAGCGGGAGACGGGATCGCACAGATACGCAGTATTTT	CTFSFFPSGRRDRTDTQYF
TRBV12-3/TRBV12-4	TRBJ2-5	TRBD1	many	15	TGTGCCAGCAGTTCGCCCGGACAGGGCCAAGAGACCCAGTACTTC	CASSSPGQGQETQYF
TRBV7-8	TRBJ1-2	NA	few	15	TGTGCCAGCAGCCCACCCGGGCAGCGCGGCTATGGCTACACCTTC	CASSPPGQRGYGYTF
TRBV7-9	TRBJ2-5	NA	few	14	TGTGCCAGCAGCTTAGGTCATGAGCGAGAGACCCAGTACTTC	CASSLGHERETQYF
TRBV7-2	TRBJ1-1	NA	few	13	TGTGCCAGCAGCTCTTCACGACGAGGCGAAGCTTTCTTT	CASSSSRRGEAFF
TRBV5-1	TRBJ2-7	TRBD1	many	14	TGCGCCAGCACCTCCGGGACAGGGTCCTACGAGCAGTACTTC	CASTSGTGSYEQYF
TRBV15	TRBJ1-4	NA	NA	13	TGTGCCACCAGCCGGGGGTCTTGGGAAAAACTGTTTTTT	CATSRGSWEKLFF
TRBV5-1	TRBJ2-1	NA	once	14	TGCGCCAGCAGCTTGACGGCCTCAACCAATGAGCAGTTCTTC	CASSLTASTNEQFF
TRBV6-5	TRBJ2-3	NA	once	14	TGTGCCAGCAGTTACAAGGGGGGATGGGATACGCAGTATTTT	CASSYKGGWDTQYF
TRBV20-1	TRBJ2-2	NA	few	14	TGCAGTGCTAGCTCAGAGGTTGGCACCGGGGAGCTGTTTTTT	CSASSEVGTGELFF
TRBV4-1	TRBJ2-5	TRBD2	few	20	TGCGCCAGCAGCCCGCGACCGCTAGGGACTAGCGGGGGGGGTGAAGAGACCCAGTACTTC	CASSPRPLGTSGGGEETQYF
TRBV24-1	TRBJ2-2	NA	few	15	TGTGCCACCAGTGACCCCGGGGCCAGGCCCGGGGAGCTGTTTTTT	CATSDPGARPGELFF
TRBV12-3/TRBV12-4	TRBJ2-3	TRBD2	many	16	TGTGCCAGCAGTCCACGAGCGGGGGGCCTCGCAGATACGCAGTATTTT	CASSPRAGGLADTQYF
TRBV5-1	TRBJ2-1	NA	few	15	TGCGCCAGCAGTCGAGGGACGGGCTCCTACAATGAGCAGTTCTTC	CASSRGTGSYNEQFF
TRBV12-3/TRBV12-4	TRBJ1-2	NA	NA	15	TGTGCCAGCAGCTCTATGACTTTAGCTAACTATGGCTACACCTTC	CASSSMTLANYGYTF
TRBV5-1	TRBJ2-5	TRBD2	NA	17	TGCGCCAGCAGTCCGACTAGCGGGAGGGAAATACAAGAGACCCAGTACTTC	CASSPTSGREIQETQYF
TRBV7-6	TRBJ2-1	NA	NA	15	TGTGCCAGCAGCTTAGAAGGAGGGACCCCCAATGAGCAGTTCTTC	CASSLEGGTPNEQFF